Sequencing of this TCR beta chain was carried out in a study of blood T cell repertoires in COVID-19. Overall study: Both acute and convalescent COVID-19 samples were obtained from the United States, Italy and Spain. From T cells, B-cell-depleted T cells, or PBMCs came the material, which was cDNA or gDNA.

In germline, CDR1 is SEHNR, CDR2 FQNEAQ (reference sequence). The CDR3 is 14 amino acids. V was trimmed by 5 bases and J by 5 bases, leaving 16 bases between them. Original data processing: Reference gene primer amplification gave estimated nucleated cell counts. Here immunoSEQ multiplex PCR was the method, and the copy in TCRdb shows in-frame clones only, minus some. V and J calls and clone size are copied from that table; D and trimming were computed from the DNA. The table includes just over 300,000 clones, 87% detected once. The sequence came from a young man with active or convalescent COVID-19. Material for sequencing was peripheral blood. The chain links TRBV7-9 to TRBJ2-7; no firm D call. The CDR3 here is CASSPLDNKDEQYF. The CDR3 DNA reads TGTGCCAGCAGCCCATTAGACAATAAGGACGAGCAGTACTTC.